This TCR beta chain was observed in a study of cytomegalovirus exposure and HLA in healthy donors. Findings and limits, study-wide: When a later analysis was performed, an Asian-associated ancestry cluster reportedly had fewer N-insertions than the approximately 680-donor mean.

PCR used 60 Vbeta primers and 13 Jbeta primers. Libraries were prepared by immunoSEQ multiplex PCR; TCRdb keeps only in-frame clonotypes and omits some of them. This sample yields approximately 160,000 clones, of which about 78% are seen a single time; about 12% belongs to the top ten. As for this clone: Its antigen remains unidentified.

The CDR3 spans 15 residues. The trim removed 0 bases at V and 7 bases at J, leaving 3 bases unmatched. From germline, CDR1 is SEHNR and CDR2 FQNEAQ (reference sequence). This clonotype was obtained from a woman aged 45-60 years in good health and CMV-seropositive. The specimen sequenced was PBMCs. V is TRBV7-9 and J is TRBJ1-6, with 7 bases aligning to TRBD1. The CDR3 is CASSLAGTDNSPLHF. DNA of the CDR3: TGTGCCAGCAGCTTAGCTGGGACAGACAATTCACCCCTCCACTTT.